This is a list of T cell receptor beta chains from one sample in a study of T cell responses to AZD1222 COVID-19 vaccine. Clones were read by immunoSEQ multiplex PCR, and TCRdb kept only the in-frame ones, dropping some. In the table there are around 180,000 clones, more than 80% of which are singletons. Sequencing was performed on peripheral blood, taken on day 0 of AZD1222 vaccination. The receptors were sampled from an adult in good health. Each CDR3 is given with its conserved first and last residue. A D gene is named only where the DNA matches it firmly. Clone sizes are given selectively: once, few, many, or a class where the clone is expanded.

size	D	V	J	CDR3	DNA
NA	NA	TRBV7-9	TRBJ1-1	CASSFVPNTEAFF	TGTGCCAGCAGCTTTGTTCCGAACACTGAAGCTTTCTTT
NA	NA	TRBV2	TRBJ1-1	CASSEALRGAPDTEAFF	TGTGCCAGCAGTGAAGCGCTTCGGGGGGCGCCGGACACTGAAGCTTTCTTT
NA	TRBD1	TRBV27	TRBJ1-5	CASSLYLTTGADNQPQHF	TGTGCCAGCAGTTTATACCTGACGACAGGGGCCGACAATCAGCCCCAGCATTTT
NA	NA	TRBV29-1	TRBJ1-1	CSGRTDMNTEAFF	TGCAGCGGGCGCACAGACATGAACACTGAAGCTTTCTTT
NA	NA	TRBV10-2	TRBJ2-3	CASRDLSGGIRTDTQYF	TGCGCCAGCAGAGACTTATCTGGGGGGATTAGAACAGATACGCAGTATTTT
NA	NA	TRBV27	TRBJ2-2	CASSLSPGAGSSGELFF	TGTGCCAGCAGTTTATCTCCCGGGGCCGGATCATCCGGGGAGCTGTTTTTT
few	TRBD2	TRBV6-4	TRBJ2-1	CASSEGRGGNEQFF	TGTGCCAGCAGTGAGGGGCGGGGGGGCAATGAGCAGTTCTTC
few	TRBD1	TRBV19	TRBJ1-2	CASSSRTGKRYGYTF	TGTGCCAGTAGTTCCAGGACAGGGAAGCGCTATGGCTACACCTTC
NA	NA	TRBV28	TRBJ2-7	CASRPGPSYEQYF	TGTGCCAGCAGACCGGGGCCCTCCTACGAGCAGTACTTC
NA	NA	TRBV15	TRBJ1-4	CAASGGRWNEKLFF	TGTGCCGCCTCCGGGGGTCGGTGGAATGAAAAACTGTTTTTT
NA	NA	TRBV2	TRBJ1-6	CASSEQGFNSPLHF	TGTGCCAGCAGTGAACAGGGTTTCAATTCACCCCTCCACTTT
NA	TRBD1	TRBV28	TRBJ1-5	CASSSSGQWHQPQHF	TGTGCCAGCAGTTCATCGGGACAGTGGCATCAGCCCCAGCATTTT
NA	NA	TRBV4-1	TRBJ1-2	CASSQDSYGGGKMNGYTF	TGCGCCAGCAGCCAAGATAGCTATGGTGGAGGCAAGATGAATGGCTACACCTTC
NA	NA	TRBV11-3	TRBJ1-1	CASSPRGGMNTEAFF	TGTGCCAGCAGCCCCCGGGGGGGAATGAACACTGAAGCTTTCTTT
once	NA	TRBV2	TRBJ2-5	CASRVDGPQYF	TGTGCCAGCAGGGTGGACGGGCCCCAGTACTTC
NA	NA	TRBV10-3	TRBJ1-1	CAISVRYGDTEAFF	TGTGCCATCAGTGTTCGGTATGGGGACACTGAAGCTTTCTTT
NA	NA	TRBV6-5	TRBJ2-7	CASSSISGVEQYF	TGTGCCAGCAGTTCTATTTCCGGGGTTGAGCAGTACTTC
NA	TRBD2	TRBV3-1/TRBV3-2	TRBJ2-3	CASSLGLAGTRTDTQYF	TGTGCCAGCAGCCTCGGACTAGCGGGGACCCGCACAGATACGCAGTATTTT
NA	NA	TRBV27	TRBJ2-5	CASSFNRAQETQYF	TGTGCCAGCAGTTTTAACAGGGCCCAAGAGACCCAGTACTTC
NA	NA	TRBV27	TRBJ2-7	CASSLDGGLYEQYF	TGTGCCAGCAGTTTGGACGGAGGACTCTACGAGCAGTACTTC
few	TRBD2	TRBV5-4	TRBJ2-3	CASSTTSPTDTQYF	TGTGCCAGCAGTACGACTAGCCCCACAGATACGCAGTATTTT
few	NA	TRBV5-4	TRBJ2-3	CASSPRTIGTDTQYF	TGTGCCAGCAGCCCCAGGACTATCGGCACAGATACGCAGTATTTT
NA	NA	TRBV13	TRBJ1-1	CASSLYDMNTEAFF	TGTGCCAGCAGCTTATACGACATGAACACTGAAGCTTTCTTT
NA	NA	TRBV28	TRBJ1-2	CASSLPTSQGSGYTF	TGTGCCAGCAGTTTACCTACAAGTCAGGGATCTGGCTACACCTTC
NA	NA	TRBV10-3	TRBJ1-2	CAISESQESYGYTF	TGTGCCATCAGTGAGAGTCAGGAGAGCTATGGCTACACCTTC
NA	NA	TRBV4-3	TRBJ1-2	CASSPGVNYGYTF	TGCGCCAGCAGCCCAGGCGTTAACTATGGCTACACCTTC
NA	NA	TRBV2	TRBJ1-4	CASSDDDGTTNEKLFF	TGTGCCAGCAGCGATGATGACGGGACAACTAATGAAAAACTGTTTTTT
NA	NA	TRBV6-5	TRBJ2-3	CASSYSGDTQYF	TGTGCCAGCAGTTACTCTGGAGATACGCAGTATTTT
NA	NA	TRBV9	TRBJ1-1	CASSEGKKMNTEAFF	TGTGCCAGCAGCGAGGGTAAGAAGATGAACACTGAAGCTTTCTTT